The source of this T cell receptor beta chain is a study of blood T cell repertoires in COVID-19 (dated by TCRdb to between 2020 and 2021). Context from the whole study: Samples covering the acute and convalescent phases of COVID-19 were provided by collaborators in the United States, Italy and Spain. The material from the prospective study consisted of cDNA or gDNA derived from T cells, B-cell-depleted T cells, or PBMCs. Subjects who had been exposed to COVID-19, were actively infected with it, or had recovered from it provided the deeply sampled blood TCRbeta repertoires that made up the dataset. The repertoires were released in a freely available public database intended as a resource for research on the immune response to SARS-CoV-2. The samples were drawn from two sources: the first 160 participants of the ongoing ImmuneRACE study, and about 1,300 subjects contributed by 6 global collaborators. A de-identified subject ID, COVID-19 status, age in years and sex were almost always included in the sample metadata. HLA class I and class II types, where available, came from metadata supplied by the sample provider rather than from assay-based typing.

What the research found in general, with its limitations: How much clinical and demographic metadata was included differed by source and by participant, and the metadata was provided uncurated.

TCRbeta CDR3 regions were amplified from genomic DNA by means of the immunoSEQ Assay, a bias-controlled multiplex PCR. The published analysis was carried out like this. The number of nucleated cells in each sample was estimated from the amplification of reference gene primers within the assay. To quantify the absolute abundance of each unique TCRbeta CDR3 rearrangement, sequence reads were collapsed and filtered. For each sample, productive Simpson clonality was calculated by taking the square root of Simpson's diversity index across productive rearrangements. Drawn from immuneACCESS, this table holds only the in-frame rearrangements with V and J called that TCRdb kept. Clones are partly lost; checked studies trace under half to an unresolved V gene and leave the rest unexplained. The V and J calls and clone size come from that table; D and trimming were worked out from the DNA. Counted in this sample were more than 70,000 clones; about 86% of them appeared once. Roughly 1.2% of the sample belongs to the ten largest clones.

With respect to this clone: Its antigen has not been determined. No base qualities exist here, and no much larger clone lies one base off it.

Whole blood was collected in K2EDTA tubes by collaborating institutions according to the institutions' own protocols. For TCRbeta analysis, collaborators shipped samples in one of three forms: frozen whole blood, isolated PBMCs, or DNA extracted from either of those sample types. Sequencing was done on a sample of peripheral blood. This TCR derives from an elderly man with active or convalescent COVID-19.

The DNA reads TGTGCCAGCAGTTTAATACGGGGGGAGCAGTTCTTC. It translates as CASSLIRGEQFF. The sequence joins TRBV12-3 or TRBV12-4 to TRBJ2-1; matching of 6 bases hints at TRBD2 as the D gene. The CDR3 has 12 amino acids, counting the end cysteine and phenylalanine. This entry keeps only the CDR3 DNA: 36 bases, framed from base 1. V drops 2 bases and J drops 10 bases, leaving 9 bases in between.